The clone carrying this T cell receptor (beta chain) was counted many times. As yet, its antigen is unknown. Authors' processing steps: CDR3 differences across clinicopathological groups were used to build a distant-metastasis classifier for papillary thyroid cancer. TCRdb used MiXCR to call clones anew from the PCR reads. TCRdb's processing, not the authors' own work, is the source of the V and J calls. The table has some 20,000 clones, roughly 23% seen once. Germline V CDR1 and CDR2: LGHDT, YNNKEL (reference sequence). Losses at the gene ends were 4 bases for V and 6 bases for J; bases not matched to a gene: 6. The CDR3 contains 17 residues. The sample belongs to a study of metastatic and nonmetastatic thyroid tumors. The wider study: The authors compared repertoires across blood and tumor or nodule tissue from malignant and benign thyroid patients. Findings of the study overall: Benign nodules were reported to have significantly lower TCR beta diversity than malignant thyroid tumors, in blood and tumor.

Every patient was untreated before thyroid surgery. This sequence originates from a male donor with papillary thyroid cancer or a benign thyroid nodule (not recorded which). Some clones in this sample may be carry-over from other donors' samples. The genes are TRBV3-1 and TRBJ2-2, with 15 bases lining up with TRBD2. The source material was tumor tissue. Here the CDR3 reads CASSLRRTSGRAGELFF. CDR3 nucleotide sequence: TGTGCCAGCAGCCTCCGACGGACTAGCGGGAGGGCCGGGGAGCTGTTTTTT.